These T cell receptor beta chains were read from a single sample in a study of CD8 T cells in ankylosing spondylitis. TCRdb reprocessed the 5' RACE reads with MiXCR, giving one entry per CDR3 protein. The profile shows roughly 400,000 distinct CDR3 sequences, approximately 20% of them singletons. The sample comprised blood, either unsorted or a sorted T cell fraction (not recorded which). These receptors were collected from a male donor with ankylosing spondylitis. CDR3s include the opening cysteine and the closing phenylalanine or tryptophan. The D gene is left open where the match is weak. Clone size, where shown, is once, few, many, or a class for clones that have expanded.

v_call,clone_size,j_call,d_call,cdr3_aa,cdr3_nt
TRBV4-3,.,TRBJ2-3,.,CASSQLGVGQSTDTQYF,TGCGCCAGCAGCCAACTAGGGGTAGGACAGAGCACAGATACGCAGTATTTT
TRBV5-1,few,TRBJ1-3,.,CASSPGSGLSGNTIYF,TGCGCCAGCAGCCCAGGCTCGGGTTTGTCTGGAAACACCATATATTTT
TRBV10-3,few,TRBJ1-3,.,CAIRSDSTSGNTIYF,TGTGCCATCAGGTCGGACAGCACCTCTGGAAACACCATATATTTT
TRBV5-6,.,TRBJ2-5,TRBD2,CASSFSTSGRGYGTQYF,TGTGCCAGCAGCTTCTCGACTAGCGGGAGAGGTTATGGGACCCAGTACTTC
TRBV18,.,TRBJ2-2,TRBD2,CASSPREGPSGELFF,TGTGCCAGCTCACCAAGGGAGGGGCCCAGCGGGGAGCTGTTTTTT
TRBV18,few,TRBJ2-1,TRBD1,CASSSDRTGYNEQFF,TGTGCCAGCTCATCCGATCGGACAGGGTACAATGAGCAGTTCTTC
TRBV3-1,.,TRBJ2-7,TRBD2,CASSHGLAGVLYEQYF,TGTGCCAGCAGCCATGGACTAGCAGGTGTCTTATACGAGCAGTACTTC
TRBV29-1,few,TRBJ2-7,.,CSVEVPPHEQYF,TGCAGCGTTGAGGTCCCCCCCCACGAGCAGTACTTC
TRBV29-1,.,TRBJ2-7,TRBD2,CSVEEWGGDSTF,TGCAGCGTTGAAGAATGGGGGGGGGACTCCACGTTC
TRBV28,.,TRBJ2-5,.,CASSTPEWGRGETQYF,TGTGCCAGCAGTACCCCTGAGTGGGGGCGTGGAGAGACCCAGTACTTC
TRBV21-1,few,TRBJ2-7,.,CASSIGTGAYEQYF,TGTGCCAGCAGCATCGGGACAGGGGCTTACGAGCAGTACTTC
TRBV20-1,few,TRBJ2-1,.,CSAQTGGPLNEQFF,TGCAGTGCCCAGACTGGAGGGCCACTCAATGAGCAGTTCTTC
TRBV7-9,many,TRBJ2-3,TRBD2,CASSLRREGTDTQYF,TGTGCCAGCAGCTTAAGGCGGGAGGGCACAGATACGCAGTATTTT
TRBV12-3/TRBV12-4,many,TRBJ2-1,TRBD2,CASRGTSDSNEQFF,TGTGCCAGCCGCGGGACTAGTGATAGCAATGAGCAGTTCTTC
TRBV20-1,few,TRBJ2-3,.,CSARDGGPSTDTQYF,TGCAGTGCTAGAGATGGCGGACCTAGCACAGATACGCAGTATTTT
TRBV12-5,.,TRBJ1-5,.,CASGFPPTGFGNQPQHF,TGTGCTAGTGGTTTCCCCCCGACTGGTTTTGGCAATCAGCCCCAGCATTTT
TRBV19,.,TRBJ2-4,.,CANRSRGFLYF,TGTGCCAACAGATCTAGGGGGTTTCTGTACTTC
TRBV5-1,once,TRBJ2-3,TRBD2,CASGDASGRTDTQYF,TGCGCCAGCGGCGACGCTAGCGGGAGAACAGATACGCAGTATTTT
TRBV6-1,.,TRBJ1-4,.,CASNRVDIATNEKLFF,TGTGCCAGTAACAGGGTCGACATTGCAACTAATGAAAAACTGTTTTTT
TRBV6-2/TRBV6-3,.,TRBJ2-5,.,CASSYDEETQYF,TGTGCCAGCAGTTACGATGAAGAGACCCAGTACTTC
TRBV12-3/TRBV12-4,few,TRBJ1-2,.,CASSFQGSDGYTF,TGTGCCAGCAGTTTCCAGGGGTCGGATGGCTACACCTTC
TRBV15,.,TRBJ1-1,.,CATSRKDRMNTEAFF,TGTGCCACCAGCAGGAAAGACAGGATGAACACTGAAGCTTTCTTT
TRBV9,.,TRBJ2-1,.,CASSSECKSNYNEQFF,TGTGCCAGCAGCTCAGAGTGCAAGTCAAACTACAATGAGCAGTTCTTC
TRBV2,.,TRBJ2-1,.,CASSERDLQFF,TGTGCCAGCAGTGAAAGGGACTTGCAGTTCTTC
TRBV3-1,.,TRBJ2-1,.,CASSQEGRLLEQFF,TGTGCCAGCAGCCAAGAAGGTAGGCTCCTAGAGCAGTTCTTC
TRBV19,few,TRBJ2-2,TRBD1,CASSTARDRRNTGELFF,TGTGCCAGTAGCACCGCCCGGGACAGGAGGAACACCGGGGAGCTGTTTTTT
TRBV5-1,.,TRBJ2-3,TRBD2,CASSLLLAGGRTDTQYF,TGCGCCAGCAGCTTGCTGCTAGCGGGAGGGCGGACAGATACGCAGTATTTT
TRBV7-2,.,TRBJ2-2,TRBD2,CASTPPGTSGNTGELFF,TGTGCCAGCACCCCTCCCGGGACTAGCGGGAACACCGGGGAGCTGTTTTTT
TRBV12-3/TRBV12-4,.,TRBJ2-5,.,CASSLALEDGETQYF,TGTGCCAGCAGTTTAGCCCTAGAAGACGGGGAGACCCAGTACTTC
TRBV12-3/TRBV12-4,few,TRBJ2-3,TRBD2,CASSNLAVGTDTQYF,TGTGCCAGCAGCAATCTAGCGGTTGGCACAGATACGCAGTATTTT
TRBV29-1,.,TRBJ1-4,.,CSAHDEKLFF,TGCAGCGCCCACGATGAAAAACTGTTTTTT
TRBV5-1,few,TRBJ1-2,.,CASSLGEASHGYTF,TGCGCCAGCAGCTTGGGTGAGGCCTCCCATGGCTACACCTTC
TRBV7-3,few,TRBJ2-1,TRBD2,CASSYASGRGFNEQFF,TGTGCCAGCAGCTATGCTAGCGGGAGGGGTTTCAATGAGCAGTTCTTC